Listed below are T cell receptor beta chains from one sample, sequenced in a study of shared clonotypes between healthy human individuals. The repertoire was sequenced with immunoSEQ multiplex PCR; TCRdb's copy has only in-frame clones and lacks some. The sample has 2 million to 3 million clones; roughly 92% are singletons. The sample consisted of naive CD4+ T cells sorted from blood. The receptors were gathered from a man aged 18 to 35 in good health. CDR3s include the opening cysteine and the closing phenylalanine or tryptophan. A D gene is named only where the DNA matches it firmly. Expanded clones get a size class; other rows say once, few or many, or leave the size out.

clone size | D gene | J gene | V gene | CDR3 protein | CDR3 DNA
- | - | TRBJ2-1 | TRBV11-2 | CASSLLGEAYNEQFF | TGTGCCAGCAGCTTATTGGGGGAGGCCTACAATGAGCAGTTCTTC
- | TRBD1 | TRBJ1-2 | TRBV29-1 | CSVEDLGTGDGGYTF | TGCAGCGTTGAAGACCTCGGGACAGGGGACGGCGGCTACACCTTC
- | - | TRBJ2-5 | TRBV4-1 | CASSQPDQETQYF | TGCGCCAGCAGCCAACCGGACCAAGAGACCCAGTACTTC
- | - | TRBJ2-1 | TRBV7-9 | CASSSTSGDNEQFF | TGTGCCAGCAGCTCAACCTCCGGGGACAATGAGCAGTTCTTC
- | - | TRBJ1-5 | TRBV6-6 | CASSFRAGNQPQHF | TGTGCCAGCAGCTTCCGGGCTGGCAATCAGCCCCAGCATTTT
- | TRBD2 | TRBJ2-7 | TRBV7-9 | CASSRAGGHYEQYF | TGTGCCAGCAGCCGGGCGGGGGGGCACTACGAGCAGTACTTC
- | - | TRBJ2-4 | TRBV5-6 | CASSGRSAKNIQYF | TGTGCCAGCAGCGGGCGGTCGGCCAAAAACATTCAGTACTTC
few | TRBD1 | TRBJ1-1 | TRBV7-2 | CASSLFGTAAFF | TGTGCCAGCAGCTTATTTGGGACAGCAGCTTTCTTT
- | TRBD1 | TRBJ1-6 | TRBV27 | CASRDRGISPLHF | TGTGCCAGCCGGGACAGGGGAATTTCACCCCTCCACTTT
- | - | TRBJ2-7 | TRBV28 | CASSFDTYEQYF | TGTGCCAGCAGTTTCGACACCTACGAGCAGTACTTC
- | - | TRBJ2-5 | TRBV7-2 | CASSRDPQETQYF | TGTGCCAGCAGTCGGGACCCTCAAGAGACCCAGTACTTC
- | TRBD2 | TRBJ2-2 | TRBV6-6 | CASSTSGANTGELFF | TGTGCCAGCAGTACTAGCGGGGCGAACACCGGGGAGCTGTTTTTT
- | - | TRBJ2-7 | TRBV18 | CASSPGRDYEQYF | TGTGCCAGCTCACCCGGCAGGGACTACGAGCAGTACTTC
once | - | TRBJ2-3 | TRBV5-1 | CASSLARGATDTQYF | TGCGCCAGCAGCTTGGCCAGGGGGGCCACAGATACGCAGTATTTT
- | - | TRBJ2-2 | TRBV19 | CASSIGSNTGELFF | TGTGCCAGTAGTATTGGGTCGAACACCGGGGAGCTGTTTTTT
- | - | TRBJ2-5 | TRBV7-9 | CASSTASWETQYF | TGTGCCAGCAGCACAGCCTCGTGGGAGACCCAGTACTTC
- | - | TRBJ2-6 | TRBV29-1 | CSVDIGPGANVLTF | TGCAGCGTTGATATCGGCCCCGGGGCCAACGTCCTGACTTTC
few | - | TRBJ2-1 | TRBV19 | CASSTGGLPYNEQFF | TGTGCCAGTAGTACGGGGGGCCTCCCCTACAATGAGCAGTTCTTC
- | - | TRBJ1-1 | TRBV9 | CASSVGGSLNTEAFF | TGTGCCAGCAGCGTAGGGGGTAGCTTGAACACTGAAGCTTTCTTT
- | - | TRBJ2-1 | TRBV25-1 | CVPAVNQYPGESYNEQFF | -
- | TRBD1 | TRBJ1-3 | TRBV4-3 | CASSLNRGLGNTIYF | TGCGCCAGCAGCCTAAACAGGGGGCTTGGAAACACCATATATTTT
- | - | TRBJ2-5 | TRBV5-1 | CASSPSGYWETQYF | TGCGCCAGCAGCCCCTCCGGGTATTGGGAGACCCAGTACTTC
- | - | TRBJ2-5 | TRBV10-2 | CASKRTAGETQYF | TGCGCCAGCAAACGAACCGCCGGAGAGACCCAGTACTTC
once | - | TRBJ1-5 | TRBV19 | CASSFGGLDSNQPQHF | TGTGCCAGTAGCTTCGGGGGACTAGATAGCAATCAGCCCCAGCATTTT
- | - | TRBJ2-5 | TRBV7-9 | CASSQDPEQETQYF | TGTGCCAGCAGCCAGGACCCCGAACAAGAGACCCAGTACTTC
- | - | TRBJ1-4 | TRBV10-3 | CAISESGGQLNEKLFF | TGTGCCATCAGTGAGTCGGGCGGACAGTTGAATGAAAAACTGTTTTTT
- | - | TRBJ2-7 | TRBV7-8 | CASSLEAGRSHEQYF | TGTGCCAGCAGCTTAGAGGCAGGGAGGAGCCACGAGCAGTACTTC
- | TRBD1 | TRBJ1-1 | TRBV2 | CASSEALFFGQGNEAFF | TGTGCCAGCAGTGAAGCGCTGTTTTTCGGACAGGGGAATGAAGCTTTCTTT
- | - | TRBJ1-1 | TRBV6-4 | CASSAQGNTEAFF | TGTGCCAGCAGTGCTCAGGGGAACACTGAAGCTTTCTTT
- | TRBD1 | TRBJ1-6 | TRBV18 | CASSPGQGRSSPLHF | TGTGCCAGCTCACCCGGACAGGGTCGAAGTTCACCCCTCCACTTT
once | - | TRBJ2-2 | TRBV5-6 | CASSLTVSPGATGELFF | TGTGCCAGCAGCTTGACCGTTAGCCCTGGGGCCACCGGGGAGCTGTTTTTT
- | TRBD2 | TRBJ2-5 | TRBV19 | CASSMGIREGRETQYF | TGTGCCAGTAGTATGGGAATACGGGAGGGCCGGGAGACCCAGTACTTC
- | - | TRBJ1-5 | TRBV28 | CAAGPGNQPQHF | TGTGCCGCGGGCCCAGGGAATCAGCCCCAGCATTTT
- | TRBD2 | TRBJ2-1 | TRBV4-1 | CASSQARGSSGDEQFF | TGCGCCAGCAGCCAAGCCCGGGGGTCTAGCGGGGATGAGCAGTTCTTC
- | TRBD1 | TRBJ1-1 | TRBV9 | CASSVEGQGATEAFF | TGTGCCAGCAGCGTAGAGGGACAGGGGGCAACTGAAGCTTTCTTT
once | TRBD1 | TRBJ1-4 | TRBV11-2 | CASSLDGTGLEKLFF | TGTGCCAGCAGCTTAGACGGGACAGGATTAGAAAAACTGTTTTTT